A selection of T cell receptor beta chains follows, all from one sample in a study of blood T cell repertoires in COVID-19. Some clones are missing from TCRdb's copy, which holds only in-frame ones; the method was immunoSEQ multiplex PCR. The sample includes tens of thousands of clones, about 73% of them seen just once. Sequencing was done on a sample of peripheral blood. The receptors stem from a human donor in a cohort sampled during active or convalescent COVID-19. Each CDR3 is given with its conserved first and last residue. Each record gives: D gene, V gene, clone size, J gene, CDR3 protein, CDR3 DNA. D genes are given only for firm matches. Rows may omit the clone size; those that give it use once, few, many or a size class.

d_gene: .; v_gene: TRBV6-5; abundance: .; j_gene: TRBJ2-6; CDR3aa: CASSPISGANVLTF; CDR3nt: TGTGCCAGCAGCCCAATTTCTGGGGCCAACGTCCTGACTTTC
d_gene: .; v_gene: TRBV5-4; abundance: .; j_gene: TRBJ1-1; CDR3aa: CASSLDGTGVSEAFF; CDR3nt: TGTGCCAGCAGCTTGGATGGGACGGGGGTCTCCGAAGCTTTCTTT
d_gene: .; v_gene: TRBV11-2; abundance: medium-sized; j_gene: TRBJ1-2; CDR3aa: CASSLDYGGGYTF; CDR3nt: TGTGCCAGCAGCTTAGATTACGGGGGAGGCTACACCTTC
d_gene: TRBD2; v_gene: TRBV11-3; abundance: .; j_gene: TRBJ2-7; CDR3aa: CASSPSSGPAYEQYF; CDR3nt: TGTGCCAGCAGCCCCTCTAGCGGGCCCGCCTACGAGCAGTACTTC
d_gene: TRBD2; v_gene: TRBV19; abundance: .; j_gene: TRBJ2-1; CDR3aa: CASIRTSGVTSYNEQFF; CDR3nt: TGTGCCAGTATCAGGACTAGCGGGGTGACCTCCTACAATGAGCAGTTCTTC
d_gene: TRBD2; v_gene: TRBV3-1/TRBV3-2; abundance: few; j_gene: TRBJ2-1; CDR3aa: CASSQVHFAAGGYNEQFF; CDR3nt: TGTGCCAGCAGCCAAGTTCATTTTGCAGCGGGAGGCTACAATGAGCAGTTCTTC
d_gene: .; v_gene: TRBV7-2; abundance: .; j_gene: TRBJ1-2; CDR3aa: CASSSGAGSRYTF; CDR3nt: TGTGCCAGCAGCTCCGGAGCGGGTTCTCGCTACACCTTC
d_gene: .; v_gene: TRBV5-6; abundance: .; j_gene: TRBJ1-2; CDR3aa: CASSLVGRGFYGYTF; CDR3nt: TGTGCCAGCAGCTTGGTGGGGCGGGGGTTCTATGGCTACACCTTC
d_gene: .; v_gene: TRBV28; abundance: .; j_gene: TRBJ2-7; CDR3aa: CASSFTYLEQYF; CDR3nt: TGTGCCAGCAGTTTTACCTACCTCGAGCAGTACTTC
d_gene: .; v_gene: TRBV19; abundance: .; j_gene: TRBJ2-1; CDR3aa: CASSIAHSYNEQFF; CDR3nt: TGTGCCAGTAGTATAGCACACTCCTACAATGAGCAGTTCTTC
d_gene: .; v_gene: TRBV5-1; abundance: .; j_gene: TRBJ2-2; CDR3aa: CASSLEGRVDTGELFF; CDR3nt: TGCGCCAGCAGCTTGGAGGGCAGGGTGGACACCGGGGAGCTGTTTTTT
d_gene: .; v_gene: TRBV19; abundance: .; j_gene: TRBJ1-4; CDR3aa: CASTFRDWNEKLFF; CDR3nt: TGTGCCAGTACTTTCCGGGACTGGAATGAAAAACTGTTTTTT
d_gene: TRBD2; v_gene: TRBV4-1; abundance: .; j_gene: TRBJ2-5; CDR3aa: CASSQDLGLAGGQETQYF; CDR3nt: TGCGCCAGCAGCCAAGATTTGGGACTAGCGGGGGGGCAAGAGACCCAGTACTTC
d_gene: .; v_gene: TRBV28; abundance: .; j_gene: TRBJ1-5; CDR3aa: CASNQGGGAIQPQHF; CDR3nt: TGTGCCAGCAACCAAGGTGGAGGGGCGATTCAGCCCCAGCATTTT
d_gene: TRBD1; v_gene: TRBV5-6; abundance: .; j_gene: TRBJ1-2; CDR3aa: CASSFTGAGYTF; CDR3nt: TGTGCCAGCAGCTTTACAGGGGCGGGCTACACCTTC
d_gene: .; v_gene: TRBV5-5; abundance: .; j_gene: TRBJ2-2; CDR3aa: CASSFLTGEELFF; CDR3nt: TGTGCCAGCAGCTTCCTGACCGGGGAGGAGCTGTTTTTT
d_gene: .; v_gene: TRBV27; abundance: .; j_gene: TRBJ1-6; CDR3aa: CASSGGGNSPLHF; CDR3nt: TGTGCCAGCAGTGGGGGGGGAAATTCACCCCTCCACTTT
d_gene: TRBD1; v_gene: TRBV7-2; abundance: few; j_gene: TRBJ2-4; CDR3aa: CASSLRGPIKNIQYF; CDR3nt: TGTGCCAGCAGCTTGAGGGGGCCAATCAAAAACATTCAGTACTTC
d_gene: .; v_gene: TRBV5-1; abundance: .; j_gene: TRBJ2-3; CDR3aa: CASSLETGTSTDTQYF; CDR3nt: TGCGCCAGCAGCTTGGAAACCGGGACTAGCACAGATACGCAGTATTTT
d_gene: .; v_gene: TRBV7-9; abundance: .; j_gene: TRBJ1-1; CDR3aa: CASSARGGDTEAFF; CDR3nt: TGTGCCAGCAGCGCCCGGGGAGGGGACACTGAAGCTTTCTTT
d_gene: TRBD1; v_gene: TRBV3-1/TRBV3-2; abundance: few; j_gene: TRBJ1-2; CDR3aa: CASSQSDRGGYTF; CDR3nt: TGTGCCAGCAGCCAATCGGACAGGGGCGGCTACACCTTC
d_gene: TRBD2; v_gene: TRBV28; abundance: once; j_gene: TRBJ2-1; CDR3aa: CASIPGPQILAGALYNEQFF; CDR3nt: TGTGCCAGCATCCCGGGGCCACAAATTTTGGCGGGAGCGTTATACAATGAGCAGTTCTTC
d_gene: .; v_gene: TRBV10-3; abundance: once; j_gene: TRBJ2-1; CDR3aa: CAISEAGYNEQFF; CDR3nt: TGTGCCATCAGTGAAGCGGGCTACAATGAGCAGTTCTTC
d_gene: .; v_gene: TRBV29-1; abundance: many; j_gene: TRBJ2-7; CDR3aa: CSASESGEQYF; CDR3nt: TGCAGCGCCTCTGAATCGGGCGAGCAGTACTTC
d_gene: .; v_gene: TRBV6-1; abundance: few; j_gene: TRBJ1-5; CDR3aa: CASSVRTAMRAQPQHF; CDR3nt: TGTGCCAGCAGTGTAAGGACAGCCATGAGGGCTCAGCCCCAGCATTTT
d_gene: TRBD2; v_gene: TRBV6-2/TRBV6-3; abundance: .; j_gene: TRBJ2-1; CDR3aa: CASSYSLAGVSEYNEQFF; CDR3nt: TGTGCCAGCAGTTACAGTCTAGCGGGAGTATCTGAATACAATGAGCAGTTCTTC
d_gene: .; v_gene: TRBV7-8; abundance: .; j_gene: TRBJ2-1; CDR3aa: CASSLVQGEQFF; CDR3nt: TGTGCCAGCAGCTTAGTACAGGGCGAGCAGTTCTTC
d_gene: TRBD2; v_gene: TRBV5-4; abundance: few; j_gene: TRBJ2-1; CDR3aa: CASSFGGLPSYNEQFF; CDR3nt: TGTGCCAGCAGCTTTGGGGGACTACCGTCCTACAATGAGCAGTTCTTC
d_gene: .; v_gene: TRBV12-5; abundance: once; j_gene: TRBJ1-1; CDR3aa: CASAAGGGGTEAFF; CDR3nt: TGTGCTAGTGCCGCGGGAGGGGGAGGAACTGAAGCTTTCTTT
d_gene: TRBD2; v_gene: TRBV18; abundance: .; j_gene: TRBJ2-7; CDR3aa: CASSPSLRGPGLAGEQYF; CDR3nt: TGTGCCAGCTCCCCTTCACTGAGGGGCCCTGGACTAGCGGGCGAGCAGTACTTC
d_gene: TRBD1; v_gene: TRBV6-5; abundance: once; j_gene: TRBJ1-2; CDR3aa: CASSKQGAYGYTF; CDR3nt: TGTGCCAGCAGTAAACAGGGGGCCTATGGCTACACCTTC
d_gene: .; v_gene: TRBV28; abundance: .; j_gene: TRBJ2-5; CDR3aa: CASLVSGQETQYF; CDR3nt: TGTGCCAGCCTGGTTAGCGGCCAAGAGACCCAGTACTTC
d_gene: .; v_gene: TRBV15; abundance: .; j_gene: TRBJ2-3; CDR3aa: CATSSERAGFTDTQYF; CDR3nt: TGTGCCACCAGCTCCGAACGGGCAGGGTTCACAGATACGCAGTATTTT
d_gene: TRBD2; v_gene: TRBV27; abundance: .; j_gene: TRBJ2-7; CDR3aa: CASSSSGRSYEQYF; CDR3nt: TGTGCCAGCAGTTCTAGCGGGAGATCCTACGAGCAGTACTTC
d_gene: TRBD1; v_gene: TRBV10-1; abundance: few; j_gene: TRBJ1-5; CDR3aa: CASSDRDREPNQPQHF; CDR3nt: TGCGCCAGCAGTGACCGGGACAGGGAGCCAAATCAGCCCCAGCATTTT
d_gene: .; v_gene: TRBV6-2/TRBV6-3; abundance: .; j_gene: TRBJ2-3; CDR3aa: CASSLPPGVSTDTQYF; CDR3nt: TGTGCCAGCAGTCTACCCCCCGGGGTCAGCACAGATACGCAGTATTTT
d_gene: .; v_gene: TRBV27; abundance: .; j_gene: TRBJ2-3; CDR3aa: CASSSYTDTQYF; CDR3nt: TGTGCCAGCAGTTCCTACACAGATACGCAGTATTTT
d_gene: .; v_gene: TRBV19; abundance: .; j_gene: TRBJ2-2; CDR3aa: CATGSNGELFF; CDR3nt: TGTGCCACAGGGTCGAACGGGGAGCTGTTTTTT
d_gene: TRBD1; v_gene: TRBV16; abundance: .; j_gene: TRBJ2-7; CDR3aa: CASSQGQGLNEQYF; CDR3nt: TGTGCCAGCAGCCAGGGACAGGGTCTCAACGAGCAGTACTTC
d_gene: TRBD2; v_gene: TRBV18; abundance: .; j_gene: TRBJ2-1; CDR3aa: CASSPTSGRAYNEQFF; CDR3nt: TGTGCCAGCTCACCAACTAGCGGGAGGGCGTACAATGAGCAGTTCTTC
d_gene: .; v_gene: TRBV13; abundance: .; j_gene: TRBJ2-7; CDR3aa: CASSLVGAFSYEQYF; CDR3nt: TGTGCCAGCAGCTTAGTAGGGGCATTCTCCTACGAGCAGTACTTC
d_gene: .; v_gene: TRBV27; abundance: few; j_gene: TRBJ1-1; CDR3aa: CASSLQGLGEAFF; CDR3nt: TGTGCCAGCAGTCTACAGGGTTTGGGAGAAGCTTTCTTT
d_gene: TRBD2; v_gene: TRBV7-2; abundance: .; j_gene: TRBJ2-5; CDR3aa: CASSSSKGLAGGPQETQYF; CDR3nt: TGTGCCAGCAGCTCCTCTAAGGGACTAGCGGGAGGGCCCCAAGAGACCCAGTACTTC
d_gene: TRBD2; v_gene: TRBV7-8; abundance: .; j_gene: TRBJ2-3; CDR3aa: CASSFETSGGPTDTQYF; CDR3nt: TGTGCCAGCAGCTTTGAAACTAGCGGGGGGCCCACAGATACGCAGTATTTT
d_gene: .; v_gene: TRBV7-8; abundance: few; j_gene: TRBJ2-5; CDR3aa: CASSLGTSGFDQYF; CDR3nt: TGTGCCAGCAGCTTAGGGACATCGGGTTTCGACCAGTACTTC
d_gene: .; v_gene: TRBV2; abundance: .; j_gene: TRBJ1-6; CDR3aa: CASLRSNSPLHF; CDR3nt: TGTGCCAGCCTCAGGTCTAATTCACCCCTCCACTTT
d_gene: TRBD1; v_gene: TRBV14; abundance: .; j_gene: TRBJ1-3; CDR3aa: CASSQTGAGNTIYF; CDR3nt: TGTGCCAGCAGCCAGACAGGGGCTGGAAACACCATATATTTT
d_gene: TRBD2; v_gene: TRBV24-1; abundance: .; j_gene: TRBJ2-6; CDR3aa: CATAGGSGANVLTF; CDR3nt: TGTGCCACCGCGGGGGGATCTGGGGCCAACGTCCTGACTTTC
d_gene: .; v_gene: TRBV30; abundance: once; j_gene: TRBJ2-7; CDR3aa: CAWTSGLLFYEQYF; CDR3nt: TGTGCCTGGACTTCGGGACTCCTTTTCTACGAGCAGTACTTC
d_gene: TRBD2; v_gene: TRBV2; abundance: .; j_gene: TRBJ2-7; CDR3aa: CASSLAGGSYEQYF; CDR3nt: TGTGCCAGCAGTCTAGCGGGAGGATCCTACGAGCAGTACTTC
d_gene: .; v_gene: TRBV28; abundance: .; j_gene: TRBJ2-5; CDR3aa: CGTEETQYF; CDR3nt: TGTGGGACTGAGGAGACCCAGTACTTC